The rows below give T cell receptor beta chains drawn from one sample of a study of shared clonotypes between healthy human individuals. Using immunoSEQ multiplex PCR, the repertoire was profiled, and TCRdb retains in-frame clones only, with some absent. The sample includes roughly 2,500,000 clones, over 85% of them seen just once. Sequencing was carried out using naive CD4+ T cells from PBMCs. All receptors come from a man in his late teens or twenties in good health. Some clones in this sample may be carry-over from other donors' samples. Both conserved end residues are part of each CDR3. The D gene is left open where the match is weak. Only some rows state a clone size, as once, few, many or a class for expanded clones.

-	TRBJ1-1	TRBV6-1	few	TGTGCCAGCAGTGAGGGGGGACACACTGAAGCTTTCTTT	CASSEGGHTEAFF
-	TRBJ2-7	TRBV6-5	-	TGTGCCAGCAGTTACCACAGGGAGGGAGGCGAGCAGTACTTC	CASSYHREGGEQYF
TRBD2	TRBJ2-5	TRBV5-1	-	TGCGCCAGCAGCTACGGACTAGCGGTGCAAGAGACCCAGTACTTC	CASSYGLAVQETQYF
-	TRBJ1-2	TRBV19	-	TGTGCCAGTAGTTCTACAGGGGGCTACACCTTC	CASSSTGGYTF
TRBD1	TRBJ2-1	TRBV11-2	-	TGTGCCAGCAGCTCCACGGACAGGGAGGACAATGAGCAGTTCTTC	CASSSTDREDNEQFF
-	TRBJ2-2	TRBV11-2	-	TGTGCCAGCAGCCCCCGGGGGACCGGGGAGCTGTTTTTT	CASSPRGTGELFF
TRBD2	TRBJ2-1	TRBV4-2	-	TGTGCCAGCAGCCGAGAGGCGACTAGCGGGACGAATGAGCAGTTCTTC	CASSREATSGTNEQFF
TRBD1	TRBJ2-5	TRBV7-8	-	TGTGCCAGCAGCTTAGATCAGGGGGCGAAACAGGAGACCCAGTACTTC	CASSLDQGAKQETQYF
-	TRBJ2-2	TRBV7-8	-	TGTGCCAGCAGCGCTTACAGGGACAACACCGGGGAGCTGTTTTTT	CASSAYRDNTGELFF
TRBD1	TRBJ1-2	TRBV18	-	TGTGCCAGCTCACCAAGGGACAGGAATAACTATGGCTACACCTTC	CASSPRDRNNYGYTF
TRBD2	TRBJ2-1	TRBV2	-	TGTGCCAGCACGCGGGGGGAACACAATGAGCAGTTCTTC	CASTRGEHNEQFF
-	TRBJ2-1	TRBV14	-	TGTGCCAGCAGCCTTCGGGACTCGAGCTCCTACAATGAGCAGTTCTTC	CASSLRDSSSYNEQFF
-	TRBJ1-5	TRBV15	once	TGTGCCACCAGCAGACTGGGGGGTCAGCGCAATCAGCCCCAGCATTTT	CATSRLGGQRNQPQHF
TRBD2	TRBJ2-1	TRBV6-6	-	TGTGCCAGCACCGGTTTGCGGGAGAAGAATGAGCAGTTCTTC	CASTGLREKNEQFF
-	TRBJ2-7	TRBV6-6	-	TGTGCCAGCAGTTTTATTAGCGCGAGTAGCGAGCAGTACTTC	CASSFISASSEQYF
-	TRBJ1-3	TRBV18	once	TGTGCCAGCTCACCCGCCCAGAGGTCCCTTGACACCATATATTTT	CASSPAQRSLDTIYF
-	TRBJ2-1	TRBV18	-	TGTGCCAGCTCACCCCCCGGGCTAGCTATCGACAATGAGCAGTTCTTC	CASSPPGLAIDNEQFF
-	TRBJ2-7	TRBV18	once	TGTGCCAGCTCCCGCCAGACTATCTACGAGCAGTACTTC	CASSRQTIYEQYF
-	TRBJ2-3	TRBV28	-	TGTGCCAGCAGTCTCGGGACACTTAATACGCAGTATTTT	CASSLGTLNTQYF
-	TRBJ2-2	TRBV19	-	TGTGCCAGTAGTATAGGTGGGGACACCGGGGAGCTGTTTTTT	CASSIGGDTGELFF
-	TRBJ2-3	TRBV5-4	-	TGTGCCAGCAGCTCGGGGCTGGCCCTCCCAGATACGCAGTATTTT	CASSSGLALPDTQYF
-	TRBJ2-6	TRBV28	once	TGTGCCAGCAGTTTACTGAAAGGGGCCAACGTCCTGACTTTC	CASSLLKGANVLTF
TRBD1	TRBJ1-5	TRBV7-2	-	TGTGCCAGCAGCACGGACAGGGTTCAGCCCCAGCATTTT	CASSTDRVQPQHF
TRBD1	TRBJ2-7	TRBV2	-	TGTGCCAGCAGTGACCAGGGGGCCACCTACGAGCAGTACTTC	CASSDQGATYEQYF
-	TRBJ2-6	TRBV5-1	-	TGCGCCAGCAGCTTGTCCGGGGACGGGGCCAACGTCCTGACTTTC	CASSLSGDGANVLTF
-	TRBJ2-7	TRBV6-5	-	TGTGCCAGCAGTTTGGGCAGGGGGGCCTACGAGCAGTACTTC	CASSLGRGAYEQYF
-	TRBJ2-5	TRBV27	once	TGTGCCAGCAAGGTCGGTTCGGAGAAGAGAGAGACCCAGTACTTC	CASKVGSEKRETQYF
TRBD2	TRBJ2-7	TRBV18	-	TGTGCCAGCTCACCACCGGCTAGCGGGAGATACAACGAGCAGTACTTC	CASSPPASGRYNEQYF
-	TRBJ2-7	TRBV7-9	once	TGTGCCAGCAGCTTCCGGACCGGGACTCTTAGGCCCGAGCAGTACTTC	CASSFRTGTLRPEQYF
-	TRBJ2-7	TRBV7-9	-	TGTGCCAGCAGCTTAGCAGGCGCTGGATACGAGCAGTACTTC	CASSLAGAGYEQYF
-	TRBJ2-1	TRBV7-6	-	TGTGCCAGCCGGTCCGGGCCCCACAATGAGCAGTTCTTC	CASRSGPHNEQFF
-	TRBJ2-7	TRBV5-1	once	TGCGCCAGCAGCTCACAACCGGGACTGGGGGGCGAACGATCGTACTTC	CASSSQPGLGGERSYF
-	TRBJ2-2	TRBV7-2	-	TGTGCCAGCAGCTTAAGGACTACAAATAGTGGCACCGGGGAGCTGTTTTTT	CASSLRTTNSGTGELFF
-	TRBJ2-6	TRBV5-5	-	TGTGCCAGCAGCCCGACTGGGGGAGCCGGGGCCAACGTCCTGACTTTC	CASSPTGGAGANVLTF
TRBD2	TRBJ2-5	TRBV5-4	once	TGTGCCAGCAGCCCCTGGGGGGGGGAGACCCAGTACTTC	CASSPWGGETQYF
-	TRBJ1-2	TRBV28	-	TGTGCCAGCAGTTTAGCTGCGGGGAACTATGGCTACACCTTC	CASSLAAGNYGYTF
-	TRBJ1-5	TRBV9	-	TGTGCCAGCAGCGCCTCCGGGACACAGAATCAGCCCCAGCATTTT	CASSASGTQNQPQHF
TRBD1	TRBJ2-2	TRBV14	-	TGTGCCAGCAGCCAATGGGCCTACAGGGGGATAAACACCGGGGAGCTGTTTTTT	CASSQWAYRGINTGELFF